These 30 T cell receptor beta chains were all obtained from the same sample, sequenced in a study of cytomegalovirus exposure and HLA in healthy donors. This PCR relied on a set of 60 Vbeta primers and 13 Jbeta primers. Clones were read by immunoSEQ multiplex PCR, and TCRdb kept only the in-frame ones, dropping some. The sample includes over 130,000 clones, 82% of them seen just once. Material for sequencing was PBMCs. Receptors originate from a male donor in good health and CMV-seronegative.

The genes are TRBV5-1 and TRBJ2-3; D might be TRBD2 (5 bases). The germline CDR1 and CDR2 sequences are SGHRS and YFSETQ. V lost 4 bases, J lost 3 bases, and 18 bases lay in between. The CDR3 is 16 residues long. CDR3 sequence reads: CASSPIGSPLTDTQYF. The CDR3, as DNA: TGCGCCAGCAGCCCCATAGGGAGCCCTTTAACAGATACGCAGTATTTT. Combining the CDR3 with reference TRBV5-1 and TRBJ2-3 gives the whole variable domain KAGVTQTPRYLIKTRGQQVTLSCSPISGHRSVSWYQQTPGQGLQFLFEYFSETQRNKGNFPGRFSGRQFSNSRSEMNVSTLELGDSALYLCASSPIGSPLTDTQYFGPGTRLTVL.

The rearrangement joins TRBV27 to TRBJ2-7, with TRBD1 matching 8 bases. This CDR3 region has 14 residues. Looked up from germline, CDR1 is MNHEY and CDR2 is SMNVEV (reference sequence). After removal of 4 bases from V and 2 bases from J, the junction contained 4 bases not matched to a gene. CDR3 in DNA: TGTGCCAGCAGTTCACACAGGGGGACCTACGAGCAGTACTTC. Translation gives CASSSHRGTYEQYF.

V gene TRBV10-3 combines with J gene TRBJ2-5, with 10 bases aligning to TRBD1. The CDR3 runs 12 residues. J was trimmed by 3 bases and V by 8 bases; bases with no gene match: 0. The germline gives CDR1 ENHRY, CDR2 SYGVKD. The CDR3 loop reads CAIGTGEETQYF. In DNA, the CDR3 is TGTGCCATCGGGACAGGGGAAGAGACCCAGTACTTC.

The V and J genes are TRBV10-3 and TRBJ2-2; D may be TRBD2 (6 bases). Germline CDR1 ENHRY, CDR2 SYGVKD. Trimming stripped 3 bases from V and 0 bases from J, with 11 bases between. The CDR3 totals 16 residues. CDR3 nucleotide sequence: TGTGCCATCAGTGAAGCGGGTCCCGCGAACACCGGGGAGCTGTTTTTT. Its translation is CAISEAGPANTGELFF.

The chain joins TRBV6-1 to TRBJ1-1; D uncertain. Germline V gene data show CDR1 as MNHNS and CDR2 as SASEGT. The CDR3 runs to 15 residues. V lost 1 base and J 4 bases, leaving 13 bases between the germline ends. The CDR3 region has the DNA TGTGCCAGCAGTGAAGTGAGTCTGTTGAGCACTGAAGCTTTCTTT. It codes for CASSEVSLLSTEAFF.

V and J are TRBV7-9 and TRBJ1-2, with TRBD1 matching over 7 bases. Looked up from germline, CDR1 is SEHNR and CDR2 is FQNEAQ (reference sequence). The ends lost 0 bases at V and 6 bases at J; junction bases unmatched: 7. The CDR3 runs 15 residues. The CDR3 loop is CASSLARGTVNGYTF. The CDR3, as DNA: TGTGCCAGCAGCTTAGCCCGTGGGACAGTTAATGGCTACACCTTC.

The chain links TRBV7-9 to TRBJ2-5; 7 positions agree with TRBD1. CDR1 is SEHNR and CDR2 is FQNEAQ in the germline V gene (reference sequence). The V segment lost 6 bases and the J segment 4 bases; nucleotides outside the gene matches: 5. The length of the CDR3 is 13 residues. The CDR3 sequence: CASSTGVSETQYF. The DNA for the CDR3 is TGTGCCAGCAGTACAGGGGTCTCAGAGACCCAGTACTTC.

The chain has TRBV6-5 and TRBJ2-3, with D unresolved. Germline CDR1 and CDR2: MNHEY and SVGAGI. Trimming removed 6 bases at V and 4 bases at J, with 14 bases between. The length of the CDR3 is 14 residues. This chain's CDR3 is CASSYASLSDTQYF. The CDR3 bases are TGTGCCAGCAGCTACGCGAGCTTATCAGATACGCAGTATTTT.

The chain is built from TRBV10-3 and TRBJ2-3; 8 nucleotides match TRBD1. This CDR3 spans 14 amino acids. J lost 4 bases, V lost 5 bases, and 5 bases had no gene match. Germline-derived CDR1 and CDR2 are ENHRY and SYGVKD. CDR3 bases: TGTGCCATCAGTCCAGGGGGCGGGCCAGATACGCAGTATTTT. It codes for CAISPGGGPDTQYF.

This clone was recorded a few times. In DNA, the CDR3 is TGTGCCACCAGCAGAGACAGGGACTCCCAACGTTGGGGGCAGTTCTTC. This gives the protein CATSRDRDSQRWGQFF. The J gene is TRBJ2-1, the V gene TRBV15; a weak D match, TRBD2 (6 bases). The germline CDR1 and CDR2 sequences are LNHNV and YYDKDF (reference sequence). Trimming shortened V by 0 bases and J by 12 bases, and 21 bases separated the two germline ends. The CDR3 has 16 amino acids.

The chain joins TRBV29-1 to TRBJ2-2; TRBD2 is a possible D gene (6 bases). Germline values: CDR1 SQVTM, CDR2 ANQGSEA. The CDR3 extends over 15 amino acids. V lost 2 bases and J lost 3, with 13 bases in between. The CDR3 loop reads CSVELARADTGELFF. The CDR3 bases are TGCAGCGTTGAACTAGCGAGAGCCGACACCGGGGAGCTGTTTTTT.

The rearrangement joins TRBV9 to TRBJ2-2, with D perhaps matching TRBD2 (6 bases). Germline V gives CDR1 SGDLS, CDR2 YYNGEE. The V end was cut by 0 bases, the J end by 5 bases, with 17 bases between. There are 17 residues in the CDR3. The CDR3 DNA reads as TGTGCCAGCAGCGTAGGAGCATGGCCCAGCGGGACCGGGGAGCTGTTTTTT. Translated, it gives CASSVGAWPSGTGELFF. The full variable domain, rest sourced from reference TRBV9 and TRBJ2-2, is DSGVTQTPKHLITATGQRVTLRCSPRSGDLSVYWYQQSLDQGLQFLIQYYNGEERAKGNILERFSAQQFPDLHSELNLSSLELGDSALYFCASSVGAWPSGTGELFFGEGSRLTVL.

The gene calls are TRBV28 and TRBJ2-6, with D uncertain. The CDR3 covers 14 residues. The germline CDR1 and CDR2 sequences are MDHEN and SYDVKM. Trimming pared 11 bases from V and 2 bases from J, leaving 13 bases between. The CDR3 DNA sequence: TGTGCCTCCCACGGTCGTCCTGGGGCCAACGTCCTGACTTTC. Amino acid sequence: CASHGRPGANVLTF.

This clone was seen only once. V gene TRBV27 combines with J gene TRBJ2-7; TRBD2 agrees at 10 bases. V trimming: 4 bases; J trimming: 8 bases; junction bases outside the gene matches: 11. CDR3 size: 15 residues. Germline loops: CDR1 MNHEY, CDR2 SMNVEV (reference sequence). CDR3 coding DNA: TGTGCCAGCAGTTCCCGGCTAGCGGGGGTCCACAAGCAGTACTTC. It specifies CASSSRLAGVHKQYF.

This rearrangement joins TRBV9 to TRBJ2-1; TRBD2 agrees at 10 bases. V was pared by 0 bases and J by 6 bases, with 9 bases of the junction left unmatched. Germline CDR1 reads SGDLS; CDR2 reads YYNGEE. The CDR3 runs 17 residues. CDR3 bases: TGTGCCAGCAGCGTAGCCCCCGGGCTAGCGGGAGTCAATGAGCAGTTCTTC. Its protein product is CASSVAPGLAGVNEQFF.

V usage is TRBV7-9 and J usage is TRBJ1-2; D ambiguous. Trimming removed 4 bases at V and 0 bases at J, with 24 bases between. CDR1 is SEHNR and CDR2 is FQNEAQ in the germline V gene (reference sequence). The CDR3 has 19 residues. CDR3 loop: CASSYHPGSPVQANYGYTF. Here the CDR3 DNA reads TGTGCCAGCAGCTACCACCCAGGTTCGCCCGTTCAAGCTAACTATGGCTACACCTTC.

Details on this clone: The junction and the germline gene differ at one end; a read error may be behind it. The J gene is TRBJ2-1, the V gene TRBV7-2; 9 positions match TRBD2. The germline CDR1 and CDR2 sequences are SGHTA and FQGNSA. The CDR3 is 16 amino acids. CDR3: CASSLGFLAGYNGQFF. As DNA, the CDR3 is TGTGCCAGCAGCTTAGGGTTTCTAGCGGGATACAATGGGCAGTTCTTC.

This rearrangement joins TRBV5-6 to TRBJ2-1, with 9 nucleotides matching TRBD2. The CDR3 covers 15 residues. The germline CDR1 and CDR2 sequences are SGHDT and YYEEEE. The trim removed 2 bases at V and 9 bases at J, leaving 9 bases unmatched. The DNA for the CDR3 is TGTGCCAGCAGCTTAGCTAGCGGGATCGGTAGTGAGCAGTTCTTC. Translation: CASSLASGIGSEQFF. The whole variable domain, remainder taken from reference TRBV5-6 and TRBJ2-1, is DAGVTQSPTHLIKTRGQQVTLRCSPKSGHDTVSWYQQALGQGPQFIFQYYEEEERQRGNFPDRFSGHQFPNYSSELNVNALLLGDSALYLCASSLASGIGSEQFFGPGTRLTVL.

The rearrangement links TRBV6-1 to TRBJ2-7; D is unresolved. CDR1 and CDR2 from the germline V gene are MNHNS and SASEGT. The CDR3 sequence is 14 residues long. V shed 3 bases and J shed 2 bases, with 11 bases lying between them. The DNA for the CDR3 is TGTGCCAGCAGTGAGGTCAGGCGCCCCTACGAGCAGTACTTC. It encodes CASSEVRRPYEQYF.

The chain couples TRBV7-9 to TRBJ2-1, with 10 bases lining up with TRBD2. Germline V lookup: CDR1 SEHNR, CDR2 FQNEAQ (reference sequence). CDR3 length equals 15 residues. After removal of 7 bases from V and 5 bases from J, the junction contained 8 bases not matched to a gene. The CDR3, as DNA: TGTGCCAGCACCCCCGGACTAGCGGATGACAATGAGCAGTTCTTC. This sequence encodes CASTPGLADDNEQFF.

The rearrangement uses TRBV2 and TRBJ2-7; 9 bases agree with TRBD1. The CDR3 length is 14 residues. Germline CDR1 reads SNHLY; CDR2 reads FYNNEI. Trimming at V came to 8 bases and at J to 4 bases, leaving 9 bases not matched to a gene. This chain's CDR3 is CASSATGGTYEQYF. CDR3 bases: TGTGCCAGCTCCGCGACAGGGGGAACTTACGAGCAGTACTTC.

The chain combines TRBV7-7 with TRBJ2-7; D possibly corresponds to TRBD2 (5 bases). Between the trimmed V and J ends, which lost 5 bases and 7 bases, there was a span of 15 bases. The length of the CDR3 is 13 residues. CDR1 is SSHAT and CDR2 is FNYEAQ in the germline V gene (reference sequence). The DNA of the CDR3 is TGTGCCAGCAGCCCCACTAGGCTTGGTGAGCAGTACTTC. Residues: CASSPTRLGEQYF.

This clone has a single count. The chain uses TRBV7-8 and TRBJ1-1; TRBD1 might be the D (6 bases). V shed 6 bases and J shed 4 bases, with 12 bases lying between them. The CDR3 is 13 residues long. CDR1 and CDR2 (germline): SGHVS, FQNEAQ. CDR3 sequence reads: CASRLGQSTEAFF. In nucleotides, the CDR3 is TGTGCCAGCAGACTCGGACAGAGCACTGAAGCTTTCTTT.

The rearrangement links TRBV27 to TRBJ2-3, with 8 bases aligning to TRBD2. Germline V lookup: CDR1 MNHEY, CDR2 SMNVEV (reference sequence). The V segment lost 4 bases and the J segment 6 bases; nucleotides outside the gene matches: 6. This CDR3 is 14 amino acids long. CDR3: CASSWTSHTDTQYF. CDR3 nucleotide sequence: TGTGCCAGCAGTTGGACTAGCCACACGGATACGCAGTATTTT.

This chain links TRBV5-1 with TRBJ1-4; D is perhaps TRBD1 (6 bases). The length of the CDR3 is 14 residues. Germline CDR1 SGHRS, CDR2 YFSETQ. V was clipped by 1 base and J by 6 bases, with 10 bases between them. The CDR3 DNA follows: TGCGCCAGCAGCTTGCGAGGGGGGGATGAAAAACTGTTTTTT. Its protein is CASSLRGGDEKLFF.

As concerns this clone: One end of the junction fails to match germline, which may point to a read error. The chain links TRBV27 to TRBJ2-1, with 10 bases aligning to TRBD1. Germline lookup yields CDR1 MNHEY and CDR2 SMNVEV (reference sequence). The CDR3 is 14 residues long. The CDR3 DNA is TGTGCCAGCAGTTCTGGGACAGGGGTGAATGGGCAGTTCTTC. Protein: CASSSGTGVNGQFF.

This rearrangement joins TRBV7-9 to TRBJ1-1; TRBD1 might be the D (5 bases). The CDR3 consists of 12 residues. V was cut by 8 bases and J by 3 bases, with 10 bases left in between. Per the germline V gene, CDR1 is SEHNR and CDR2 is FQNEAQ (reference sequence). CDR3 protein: CASGWTHTEAFF. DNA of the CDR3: TGTGCCAGCGGCTGGACACACACTGAAGCTTTCTTT.

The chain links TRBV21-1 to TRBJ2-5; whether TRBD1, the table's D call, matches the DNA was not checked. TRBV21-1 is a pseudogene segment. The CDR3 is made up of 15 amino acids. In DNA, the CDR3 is TGTGCCAGCAGCACCTACAGGGGGGATCAAGAGACCCAGTACTTC. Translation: CASSTYRGDQETQYF.

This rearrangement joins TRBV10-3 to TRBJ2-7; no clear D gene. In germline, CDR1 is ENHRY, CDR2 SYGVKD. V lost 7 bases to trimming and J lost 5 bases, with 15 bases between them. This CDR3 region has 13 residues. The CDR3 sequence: CAITQNYPDEQYF. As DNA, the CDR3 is TGTGCCATCACCCAAAACTACCCAGACGAGCAGTACTTC.

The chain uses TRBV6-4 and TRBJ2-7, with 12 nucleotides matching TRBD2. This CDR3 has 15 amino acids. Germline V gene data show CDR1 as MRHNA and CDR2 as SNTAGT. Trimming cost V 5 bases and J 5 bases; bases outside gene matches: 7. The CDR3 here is CASSLETSGSDEQYF. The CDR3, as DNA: TGTGCCAGCAGTTTAGAGACTAGCGGGAGCGACGAGCAGTACTTC.